This T cell receptor (beta chain) was profiled in a study of blood T cell repertoires in COVID-19. Study details: Donors in the United States, Italy and Spain gave samples during acute or convalescent COVID-19. The cDNA or gDNA used as material had been derived from T cells, B-cell-depleted T cells, or PBMCs.

Germline-derived CDR1 and CDR2 are SGHAT and FQNNGV. V shed 5 bases and J shed 5 bases, with 16 bases lying between them. This CDR3 is 14 amino acids long. Original methodology: Estimated nucleated cell counts came from reference gene primer amplification. This table comes from immunoSEQ multiplex PCR, and its TCRdb copy is limited to in-frame clones, with some not included. Clonal size and the V and J genes are those of that table, whereas D and trimming came from the DNA. The sample lists 200,000 to 250,000 clones, roughly nine tenths occurring once. The sequencing sample was made of peripheral blood. The chain employs TRBV11-2 and TRBJ2-7; no firm D call. The origin of this receptor is a man between 60 and 70 years old with acute or convalescent COVID-19. This CDR3 reads CASSPRNVPHEQYF. CDR3 sequence (DNA): TGTGCCAGCAGCCCGAGGAATGTCCCCCACGAGCAGTACTTC.